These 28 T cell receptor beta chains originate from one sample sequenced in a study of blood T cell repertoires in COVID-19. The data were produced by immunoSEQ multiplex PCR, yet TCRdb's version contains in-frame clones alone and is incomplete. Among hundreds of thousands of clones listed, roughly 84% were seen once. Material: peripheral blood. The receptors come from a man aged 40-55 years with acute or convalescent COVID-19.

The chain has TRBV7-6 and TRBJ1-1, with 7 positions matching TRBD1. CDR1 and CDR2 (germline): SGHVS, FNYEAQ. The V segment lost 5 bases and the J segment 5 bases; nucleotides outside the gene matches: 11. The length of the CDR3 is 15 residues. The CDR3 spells CASSPRQGVKTEAFF. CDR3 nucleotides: TGTGCCAGCAGCCCGAGACAGGGCGTAAAGACTGAAGCTTTCTTT.

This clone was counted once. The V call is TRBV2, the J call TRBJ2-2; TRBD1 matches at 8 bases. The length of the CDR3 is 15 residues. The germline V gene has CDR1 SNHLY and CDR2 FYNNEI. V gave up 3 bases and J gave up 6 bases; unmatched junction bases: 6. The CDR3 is CASSDDRGVAGELFF. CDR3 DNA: TGTGCCAGCAGTGACGACAGGGGCGTAGCCGGGGAGCTGTTTTTT.

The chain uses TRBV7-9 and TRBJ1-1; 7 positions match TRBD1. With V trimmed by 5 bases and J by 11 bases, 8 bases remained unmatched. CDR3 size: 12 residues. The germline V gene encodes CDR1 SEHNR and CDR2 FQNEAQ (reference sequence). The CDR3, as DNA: TGTGCCAGCAGCAATAGAGGGGGCTCGGCTTTCTTT. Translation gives CASSNRGGSAFF.

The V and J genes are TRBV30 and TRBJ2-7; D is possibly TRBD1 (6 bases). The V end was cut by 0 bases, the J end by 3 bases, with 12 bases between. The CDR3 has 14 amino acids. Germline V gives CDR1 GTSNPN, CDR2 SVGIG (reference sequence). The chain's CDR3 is CAWSVGAGDYEQYF. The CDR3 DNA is TGTGCCTGGAGTGTGGGGGCAGGGGACTACGAGCAGTACTTC.

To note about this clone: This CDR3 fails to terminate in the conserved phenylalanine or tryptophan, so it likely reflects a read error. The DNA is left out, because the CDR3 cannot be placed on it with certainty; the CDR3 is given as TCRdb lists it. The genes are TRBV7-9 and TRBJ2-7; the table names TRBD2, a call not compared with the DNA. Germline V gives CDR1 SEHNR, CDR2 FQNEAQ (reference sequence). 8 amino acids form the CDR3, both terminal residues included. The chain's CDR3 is CASSLSSG.

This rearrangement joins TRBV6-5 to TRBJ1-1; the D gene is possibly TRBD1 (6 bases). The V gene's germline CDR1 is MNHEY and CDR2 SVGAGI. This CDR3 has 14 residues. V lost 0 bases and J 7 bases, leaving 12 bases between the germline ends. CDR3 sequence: CASSYSGARSEAFF. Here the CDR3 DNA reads TGTGCCAGCAGTTACTCGGGGGCGCGGAGTGAAGCTTTCTTT.

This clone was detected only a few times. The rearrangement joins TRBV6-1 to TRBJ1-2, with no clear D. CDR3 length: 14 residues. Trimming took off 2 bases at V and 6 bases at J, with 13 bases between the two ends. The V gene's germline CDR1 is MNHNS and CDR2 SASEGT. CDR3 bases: TGTGCCAGCAGTGAATCCGGGGAAGGAGATGGCTACACCTTC. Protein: CASSESGEGDGYTF.

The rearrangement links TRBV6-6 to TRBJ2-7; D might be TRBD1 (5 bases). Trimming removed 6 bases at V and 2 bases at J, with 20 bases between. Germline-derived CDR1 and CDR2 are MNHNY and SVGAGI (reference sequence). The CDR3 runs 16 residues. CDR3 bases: TGTGCCAGCAGCCGCTTCTCAGGGCGTGTGGCCTACGAGCAGTACTTC. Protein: CASSRFSGRVAYEQYF.

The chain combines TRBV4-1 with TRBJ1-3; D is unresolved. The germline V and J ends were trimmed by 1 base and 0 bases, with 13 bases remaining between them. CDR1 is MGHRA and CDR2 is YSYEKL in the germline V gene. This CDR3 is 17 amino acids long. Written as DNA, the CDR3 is TGCGCCAGCAGCCAAGTCCCTGGACTCCTCTCTGGAAACACCATATATTTT. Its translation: CASSQVPGLLSGNTIYF.

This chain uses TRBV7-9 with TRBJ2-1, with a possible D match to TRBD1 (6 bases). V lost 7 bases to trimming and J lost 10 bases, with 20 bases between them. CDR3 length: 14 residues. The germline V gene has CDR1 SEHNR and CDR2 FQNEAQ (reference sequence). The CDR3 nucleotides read TGTGCCAGCACCATAAGCGGACAGAACGGAGAGCAGTTCTTC. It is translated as CASTISGQNGEQFF.

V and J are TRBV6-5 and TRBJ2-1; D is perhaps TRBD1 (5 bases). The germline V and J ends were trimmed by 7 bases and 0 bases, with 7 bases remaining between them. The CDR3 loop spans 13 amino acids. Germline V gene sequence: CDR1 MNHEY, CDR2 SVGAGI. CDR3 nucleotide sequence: TGTGCCAGCAACCAGGGCTCCTACAATGAGCAGTTCTTC. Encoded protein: CASNQGSYNEQFF.

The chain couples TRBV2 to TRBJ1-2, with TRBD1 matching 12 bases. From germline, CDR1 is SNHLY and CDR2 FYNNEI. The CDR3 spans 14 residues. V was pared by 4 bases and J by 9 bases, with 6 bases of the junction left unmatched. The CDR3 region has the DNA TGTGCCAGCAGTGGGGGACAGGGGGCGTTCAGCTACACCTTC. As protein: CASSGGQGAFSYTF.

DNA of the CDR3: TGTGCCAGCAGCTTGGGGACTAGCTATGAGCAGTTCTTC. Amino acids: CASSLGTSYEQFF. The chain combines TRBV11-2 with TRBJ2-1, with 9 bases identical to TRBD2. In germline, CDR1 is SGHAT, CDR2 FQNNGV. The CDR3 length is 13 residues. J gave up 8 bases and V 3 bases, and 2 bases lay outside the gene matches.

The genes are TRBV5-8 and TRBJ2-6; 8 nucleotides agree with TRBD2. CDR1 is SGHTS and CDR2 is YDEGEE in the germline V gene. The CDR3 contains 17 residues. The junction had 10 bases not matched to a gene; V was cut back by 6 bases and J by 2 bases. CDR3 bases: TGTGCCAGCACCCCCGGGGGGGCCCCCGCTGGGGCCAACGTCCTGACTTTC. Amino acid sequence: CASTPGGAPAGANVLTF.

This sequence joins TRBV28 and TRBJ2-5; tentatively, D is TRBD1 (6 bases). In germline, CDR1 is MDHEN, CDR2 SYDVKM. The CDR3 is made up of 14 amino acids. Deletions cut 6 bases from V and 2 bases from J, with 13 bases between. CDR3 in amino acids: CASRGGQFQETQYF. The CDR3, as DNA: TGTGCCAGCAGAGGAGGACAGTTTCAAGAGACCCAGTACTTC.

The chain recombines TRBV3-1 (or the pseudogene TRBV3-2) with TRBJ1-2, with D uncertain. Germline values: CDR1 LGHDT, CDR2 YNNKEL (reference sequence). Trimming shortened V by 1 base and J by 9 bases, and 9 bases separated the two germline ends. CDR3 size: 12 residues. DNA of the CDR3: TGTGCCAGCAGCCAAGCGCGAGCTAGCTACACCTTC. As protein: CASSQARASYTF.

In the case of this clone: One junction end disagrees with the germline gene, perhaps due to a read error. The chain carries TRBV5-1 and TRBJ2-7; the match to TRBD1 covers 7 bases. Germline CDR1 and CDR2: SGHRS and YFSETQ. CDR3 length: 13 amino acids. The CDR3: CASRLGQSYEQYF. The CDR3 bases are TGCGCCAGCAGATTGGGACAGAGCTACGAGCAGTACTTC.

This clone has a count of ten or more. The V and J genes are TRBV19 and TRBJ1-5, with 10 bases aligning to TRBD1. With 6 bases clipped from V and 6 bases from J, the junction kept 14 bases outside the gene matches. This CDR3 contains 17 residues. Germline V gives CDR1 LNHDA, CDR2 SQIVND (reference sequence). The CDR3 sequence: CASRGDRGLTRLQPQHF. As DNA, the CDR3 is TGTGCCAGTAGGGGCGACAGGGGGCTGACGAGGCTTCAGCCCCAGCATTTT.

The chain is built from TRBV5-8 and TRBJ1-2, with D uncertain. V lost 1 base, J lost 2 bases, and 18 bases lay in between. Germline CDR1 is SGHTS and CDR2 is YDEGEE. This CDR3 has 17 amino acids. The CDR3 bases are TGTGCCAGCAGCTTGATCGAAGGCGGGCTCCAAAACTATGGCTACACCTTC. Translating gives CASSLIEGGLQNYGYTF. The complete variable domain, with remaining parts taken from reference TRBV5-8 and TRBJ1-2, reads EAGVTQSPTHLIKTRGQQATLRCSPISGHTSVYWYQQALGLGLQFLLWYDEGEERNRGNFPPRFSGRQFPNYSSELNVNALELEDSALYLCASSLIEGGLQNYGYTFGSGTRLTVV.

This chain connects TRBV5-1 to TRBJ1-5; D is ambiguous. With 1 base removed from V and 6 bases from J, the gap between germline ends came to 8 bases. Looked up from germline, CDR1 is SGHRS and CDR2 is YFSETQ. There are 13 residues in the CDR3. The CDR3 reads CASSLWGGQPQHF. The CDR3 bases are TGCGCCAGCAGCTTGTGGGGAGGTCAGCCCCAGCATTTT.

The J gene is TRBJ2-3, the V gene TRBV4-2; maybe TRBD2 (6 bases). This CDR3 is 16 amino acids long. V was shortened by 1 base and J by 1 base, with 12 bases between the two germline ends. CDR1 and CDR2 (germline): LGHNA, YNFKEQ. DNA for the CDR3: TGTGCCAGCAGCCAAGTTAGCGGAGCGGGCACAGATACGCAGTATTTT. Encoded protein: CASSQVSGAGTDTQYF.

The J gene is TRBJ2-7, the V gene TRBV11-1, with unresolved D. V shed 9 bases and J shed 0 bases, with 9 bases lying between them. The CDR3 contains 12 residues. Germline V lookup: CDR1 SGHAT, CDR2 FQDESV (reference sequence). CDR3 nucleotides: TGTGCCAGTTCGAGAGGCTCCTACGAGCAGTACTTC. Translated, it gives CASSRGSYEQYF. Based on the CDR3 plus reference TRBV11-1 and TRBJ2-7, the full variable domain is EAEVAQSPRYKITEKSQAVAFWCDPISGHATLYWYRQILGQGPELLVQFQDESVVDDSQLPKDRFSAERLKGVDSTLKIQPAELGDSAMYLCASSRGSYEQYFGPGTRLTVT.

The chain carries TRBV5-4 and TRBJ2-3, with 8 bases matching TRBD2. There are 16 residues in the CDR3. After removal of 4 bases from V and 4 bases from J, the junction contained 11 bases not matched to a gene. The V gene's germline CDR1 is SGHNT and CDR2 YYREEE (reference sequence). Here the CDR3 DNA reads TGTGCCAGCAGCCTACCGAGCGGGGGCCGGGCAGATACGCAGTATTTT. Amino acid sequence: CASSLPSGGRADTQYF.

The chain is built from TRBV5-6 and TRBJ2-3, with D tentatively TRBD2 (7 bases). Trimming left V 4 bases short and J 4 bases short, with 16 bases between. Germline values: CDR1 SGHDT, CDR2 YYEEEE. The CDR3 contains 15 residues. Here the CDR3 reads CASSLLSGGADTQYF. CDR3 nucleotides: TGTGCCAGCAGCCTCCTCTCGGGGGGCGCAGATACGCAGTATTTT.

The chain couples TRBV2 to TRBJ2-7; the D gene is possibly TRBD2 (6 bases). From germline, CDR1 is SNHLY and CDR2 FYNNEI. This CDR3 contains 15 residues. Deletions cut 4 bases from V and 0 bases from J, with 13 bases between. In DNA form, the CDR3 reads TGTGCCAGCAGTGGGCTTGGGGGGAACTCCTACGAGCAGTACTTC. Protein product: CASSGLGGNSYEQYF. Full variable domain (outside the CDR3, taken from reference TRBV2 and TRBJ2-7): EPEVTQTPSHQVTQMGQEVILRCVPISNHLYFYWYRQILGQKVEFLVSFYNNEISEKSEIFDDQFSVERPDGSNFTLKIRSTKLEDSAMYFCASSGLGGNSYEQYFGPGTRLTVT.

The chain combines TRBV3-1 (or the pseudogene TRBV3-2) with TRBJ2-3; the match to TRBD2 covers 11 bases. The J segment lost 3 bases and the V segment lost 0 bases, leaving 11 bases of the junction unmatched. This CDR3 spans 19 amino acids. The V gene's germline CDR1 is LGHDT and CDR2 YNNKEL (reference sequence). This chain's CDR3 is CASSQDQNSGGARTDTQYF. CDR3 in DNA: TGTGCCAGCAGCCAAGATCAAAATAGCGGGGGGGCCCGGACAGATACGCAGTATTTT.

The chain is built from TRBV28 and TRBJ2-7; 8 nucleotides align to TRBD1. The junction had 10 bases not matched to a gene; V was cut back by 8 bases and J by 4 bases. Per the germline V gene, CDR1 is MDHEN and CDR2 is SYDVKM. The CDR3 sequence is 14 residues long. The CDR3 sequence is CASSFSRTGYEQYF. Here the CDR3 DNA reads TGTGCCAGCTCGTTTTCTCGGACAGGGTACGAGCAGTACTTC.

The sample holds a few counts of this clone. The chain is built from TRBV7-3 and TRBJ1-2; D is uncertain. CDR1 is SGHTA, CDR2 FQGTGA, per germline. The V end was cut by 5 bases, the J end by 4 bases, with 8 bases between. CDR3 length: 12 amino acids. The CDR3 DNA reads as TGTGCCAGCAGCCGAACGGGCTATGGCTACACCTTC. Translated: CASSRTGYGYTF.